Listed below are T cell receptor beta chains from one sample, sequenced in a study of blood T cell repertoires in COVID-19. The repertoire was sequenced with immunoSEQ multiplex PCR; TCRdb's copy has only in-frame clones and lacks some. The table records about 250,000 clones, 65% to 85% of them present only once. The sample taken for sequencing was peripheral blood. The receptors were gathered from a man at least 80 years old with acute or convalescent COVID-19. Each CDR3 is given with its conserved first and last residue. The order of the fields is V gene, CDR3 protein.

v_call: TRBV24-1
cdr3_aa: CATSDPGQGEAYGYTF

v_call: TRBV10-2
cdr3_aa: CATGPGLASTDTQYF

v_call: TRBV7-9
cdr3_aa: CASSSSRGTGDYGYTF

v_call: TRBV3-1/TRBV3-2
cdr3_aa: CASSHETIVNEKLFF

v_call: TRBV19
cdr3_aa: CASRGSGDSSYNEQFF

v_call: TRBV19
cdr3_aa: CASVGAGGLGTQYF

v_call: TRBV10-1
cdr3_aa: CASSRDRAEETQYF

v_call: TRBV28
cdr3_aa: CASSYSGTGGSPLHF

v_call: TRBV5-1
cdr3_aa: CASSTAPRTGGYNEQFF

v_call: TRBV18
cdr3_aa: CASSPNPSQPQHF

v_call: TRBV18
cdr3_aa: CASSLLAIAGTDTQYF

v_call: TRBV10-1
cdr3_aa: CASKQQYGTGSIRRHRRNTEAFF

v_call: TRBV24-1
cdr3_aa: CATSEGRYGYTF

v_call: TRBV7-6
cdr3_aa: CASSFQGGGYTEAFF

v_call: TRBV6-5
cdr3_aa: CACVRGRTSYNEQFF

v_call: TRBV19
cdr3_aa: CASSTRGTEAFF

v_call: TRBV6-1
cdr3_aa: CASSDPGSGANVLTF

v_call: TRBV15
cdr3_aa: CATSRLGTGVLGTQYF

v_call: TRBV5-1
cdr3_aa: CASSQGWNTEAFF

v_call: TRBV5-4
cdr3_aa: CASSLAPLLAGGTDTQYF

v_call: TRBV7-8
cdr3_aa: CASSPGRDQPQHF

v_call: TRBV24-1
cdr3_aa: CATRGGNRDTQYF

v_call: TRBV6-5
cdr3_aa: CASWGQVLGAAEQYF

v_call: TRBV3-1/TRBV3-2
cdr3_aa: CASSQGEGTTDTQYF

v_call: TRBV9
cdr3_aa: CASSPGLAAKEYF

v_call: TRBV29-1
cdr3_aa: CSVGSSGRNPFF

v_call: TRBV6-5
cdr3_aa: CARGYRESSGNTIYF

v_call: TRBV28
cdr3_aa: CASSLSGVGGMEQYF

v_call: TRBV24-1
cdr3_aa: CATGGAPGQPQHF

v_call: TRBV4-1
cdr3_aa: CASSQGTTRETQYF

v_call: TRBV5-1
cdr3_aa: CASRGDRSSEKLFF

v_call: TRBV6-4
cdr3_aa: CASSAGQGAEAFF

v_call: TRBV18
cdr3_aa: CASSPQGQMLGNTIYF

v_call: TRBV29-1
cdr3_aa: CSVALAAKFDEQFF

v_call: TRBV7-3
cdr3_aa: CASSLTLTSGFNEQFF

v_call: TRBV18
cdr3_aa: CASSPRQGEIEAFF

v_call: TRBV5-1
cdr3_aa: CASSPRSGGEAFF

v_call: TRBV7-2
cdr3_aa: CASSLNEGSIYEQYF

v_call: TRBV3-1/TRBV3-2
cdr3_aa: CASSQDTSGTKETQYF

v_call: TRBV5-1
cdr3_aa: CASSLRPGVENEQFF

v_call: TRBV2
cdr3_aa: CASSPRLAGAGDTQYF

v_call: TRBV7-6
cdr3_aa: CATSKETQYF

v_call: TRBV27
cdr3_aa: CASSRWLDRGRPGELFF

v_call: TRBV5-1
cdr3_aa: CASSDNPEGGYTF

v_call: TRBV3-1/TRBV3-2
cdr3_aa: CASSSAGGGTEAFF

v_call: TRBV27
cdr3_aa: CASSFRSGGYDEQFF

v_call: TRBV7-9
cdr3_aa: CASSFGDRGNSPLHF

v_call: TRBV6-5
cdr3_aa: CASSYSRLAGVYEQYF

v_call: TRBV28
cdr3_aa: CASSPPGQGTNTEAFF

v_call: TRBV28
cdr3_aa: CASSYPPGGLNTEAFF

v_call: TRBV28
cdr3_aa: CASSLTGISYGQYF

v_call: TRBV11-2
cdr3_aa: CASSGLAVPGELFF

v_call: TRBV28
cdr3_aa: CARGRDSNYEQYF